This TCR beta chain was captured in a study of blood T cell repertoires in COVID-19. The wider study: Acute-phase and convalescent COVID-19 samples originated in the United States, Italy and Spain. PBMCs, B-cell-depleted T cells, or T cells provided the cDNA or gDNA that made up the material.

As originally analysed: Reference gene primers were amplified, and this amplification served to estimate nucleated cell counts. TCRdb's table, derived via immunoSEQ multiplex PCR, lists solely in-frame clones and lacks some. The V and J calls and clone size were taken over from that table, and D and trimming were inferred from the DNA. Of over 90,000 clones listed, over 75% were seen once; the top ten hold approximately 25%. The sequence derives from a man aged 80 or over with active or convalescent COVID-19. Source material: peripheral blood.

CDR3: CASSRGQGAREQYF. The CDR3 DNA reads TGTGCCAGCAGTAGGGGTCAGGGTGCACGCGAGCAGTACTTC. This chain links TRBV27 with TRBJ2-7; the D gene is possibly TRBD1 (5 bases). The CDR3 totals 14 residues. Trimming shortened V by 5 bases and J by 6 bases, and 17 bases separated the two germline ends. The germline V gene has CDR1 MNHEY and CDR2 SMNVEV (reference sequence).